This is a list of T cell receptor beta chains from one sample in a study of blood T cells in healthy people across ages. TCRdb re-called the 5' RACE reads through MiXCR, storing one row per CDR3 protein. The sample has around 650,000 distinct CDR3 sequences, about 43% seen once; the top ten hold around 32%. The sample consisted of blood. The receptors come from a man older than 75 in good health. Both conserved end residues are part of each CDR3. Each record gives: clone size, V gene, D gene, J gene, CDR3 protein, CDR3 DNA. A D gene is named only where the DNA matches it firmly. Size values are once, few and many counts, or a class for expanded clones, and some rows have none.

few	TRBV3-1	TRBD1	TRBJ1-6	CASSQGFTGQNSPLHF	TGTGCCAGCAGCCAAGGGTTTACGGGACAGAATTCACCCCTCCACTTT
once	TRBV20-1	-	TRBJ2-1	CSCTIEETQFF	TGCAGTTGCACAATCGAAGAGACCCAGTTCTTC
many	TRBV7-2	TRBD2	TRBJ2-7	CASSHTSGGAYEQYF	TGTGCCAGCAGCCACACTAGCGGGGGAGCCTACGAGCAGTACTTC
-	TRBV30	TRBD1	TRBJ2-1	CAWRPDDRGYEQFF	TGTGCCTGGAGGCCTGATGACAGGGGCTATGAGCAGTTCTTC
-	TRBV7-9	TRBD1	TRBJ2-5	CASSSLGQGAETQYF	TGTGCCAGCAGCTCTCTAGGACAGGGTGCGGAGACCCAGTACTTC
-	TRBV2	TRBD2	TRBJ2-1	CASISGGNEQFF	TGTGCCAGCATTTCGGGGGGAAATGAGCAGTTCTTC
few	TRBV20-1	-	TRBJ1-2	CSASDKDYGYTF	TGCAGTGCCTCGGACAAAGACTATGGCTACACCTTC
few	TRBV20-1	-	TRBJ1-4	CSAQETETVLFF	TGCAGTGCTCAAGAAACGGAAACCGTCCTGTTTTTT
-	TRBV27	-	TRBJ1-2	CASSPRGTGVCGYTF	TGTGCCAGCAGTCCACGCGGGACGGGTGTCTGTGGCTACACCTTC
few	TRBV15	-	TRBJ2-5	CAASRDRRVGEQYF	TGTGCCGCCAGCAGAGATCGAAGGGTTGGAGAGCAGTACTTC
-	TRBV7-2	-	TRBJ1-1	CASSLVAGFSNTEAFF	TGTGCCAGCAGCTTAGTAGCAGGGTTTTCGAACACTGAAGCTTTCTTT
-	TRBV30	-	TRBJ2-1	CAWSVVGGGVDEQFF	TGTGCCTGGAGTGTAGTGGGAGGAGGGGTGGATGAGCAGTTCTTC
-	TRBV3-1	TRBD1	TRBJ2-3	CASNQQGADTQYF	TGTGCCAGCAACCAACAGGGGGCAGATACGCAGTATTTT
-	TRBV7-2	-	TRBJ2-5	CASSLYGGPETQYF	TGTGCCAGCAGCTTATACGGGGGACCAGAGACCCAGTACTTC
-	TRBV4-1	-	TRBJ2-2	CASSPSENTGELFF	TGCGCCAGCAGCCCCTCCGAGAACACCGGGGAGCTGTTTTTT
once	TRBV5-1	TRBD2	TRBJ2-3	CASSSTSGRNTQYF	TGCGCCAGCAGCTCGACTAGCGGGAGAAATACGCAGTATTTT
few	TRBV2	-	TRBJ1-4	CASYGGGTGEKLFF	TGTGCCAGCTATGGCGGGGGTACAGGGGAAAAACTGTTTTTT
-	TRBV9	-	TRBJ2-1	CASSPDRHGYNEQFF	TGTGCCAGCAGCCCAGACCGGCACGGCTACAATGAGCAGTTCTTC
many	TRBV29-1	TRBD1	TRBJ2-7	CSVDSLGAGGLEQYF	TGCAGCGTAGATAGTTTGGGAGCAGGGGGCTTAGAGCAGTACTTC
-	TRBV30	-	TRBJ2-5	CAWSVFRETQYF	TGTGCCTGGAGTGTTTTTCGGGAGACCCAGTACTTC
few	TRBV5-1	TRBD2	TRBJ2-1	CASSLGVRREWKDEQFF	TGCGCCAGCAGCTTGGGTGTTCGGCGGGAGTGGAAGGATGAGCAGTTCTTC
-	TRBV5-1	TRBD1	TRBJ2-7	CASSPTGVLDEQYF	TGCGCCAGCAGCCCGACAGGGGTGCTCGACGAGCAGTACTTC
-	TRBV6-1	TRBD1	TRBJ1-6	CASSRVTGGDYNSPLHF	TGTGCCAGCAGTCGTGTGACAGGGGGGGACTATAATTCACCCCTCCACTTT
few	TRBV20-1	TRBD2	TRBJ2-3	CSARLPSGVGDTQYF	TGCAGTGCTAGATTGCCTAGCGGGGTTGGTGATACGCAGTATTTT
-	TRBV20-1	TRBD2	TRBJ2-1	CSASPRRTSVVNEQFF	TGCAGTGCTAGCCCGCGGAGGACTAGCGTTGTAAATGAGCAGTTCTTC
few	TRBV4-1	TRBD1	TRBJ2-5	CASSQGSTGSGRWEQYF	TGCGCCAGCAGCCAAGGTTCGACAGGGTCGGGACGTTGGGAGCAGTACTTC
-	TRBV7-9	-	TRBJ2-1	CASSLAGAPPNEQFF	TGTGCCAGCAGCTTAGCGGGGGCACCGCCGAATGAGCAGTTCTTC
many	TRBV29-1	TRBD2	TRBJ2-1	CSVAGTSGRTNEQFF	TGCAGCGTGGCGGGGACTAGCGGGAGGACTAATGAGCAGTTCTTC
-	TRBV7-2	-	TRBJ2-7	CASSAWDSPAPLLGEQYF	TGTGCCAGCAGCGCCTGGGACTCGCCGGCTCCCCTTTTGGGCGAGCAGTACTTC
few	TRBV20-1	-	TRBJ2-2	CSAHLEGGTGELFF	TGCAGTGCGCATCTCGAGGGAGGCACCGGGGAGCTGTTTTTT
-	TRBV7-6	-	TRBJ2-5	CASSLARIGETQYF	TGTGCCAGCAGCTTAGCGAGGATTGGGGAGACCCAGTACTTC
few	TRBV20-1	-	TRBJ2-7	CSASGSPYEQYF	TGCAGTGCTAGTGGTAGTCCCTACGAGCAGTACTTC
-	TRBV12-3/TRBV12-4	TRBD1	TRBJ1-2	CASSRTGQFNYGYTF	TGTGCCAGCAGTCGGACAGGCCAATTTAACTATGGCTACACCTTC
few	TRBV11-3	-	TRBJ2-1	CASSLVGGTSSYNEQFF	TGTGCCAGCAGCTTAGTAGGAGGGACAAGCTCCTACAATGAGCAGTTCTTC
-	TRBV28	TRBD2	TRBJ2-3	CASRRAGGNTDTQYF	TGTGCCAGCAGAAGAGCGGGAGGTAACACAGATACGCAGTATTTT
few	TRBV4-2	TRBD1	TRBJ2-7	CASSQGVATGTYNEQYF	TGTGCCAGCAGCCAAGGAGTCGCGACAGGGACCTACAATGAGCAGTACTTC
-	TRBV27	-	TRBJ1-6	CASSLSRQHNSPLHF	TGTGCCAGCAGTTTATCCCGACAGCATAATTCACCCCTCCACTTT
-	TRBV7-2	TRBD2	TRBJ2-3	CASSPLPGLAGVFTDTRYF	TGTGCCAGCAGCCCCCTCCCGGGACTAGCGGGGGTGTTCACAGATACGCGGTATTTT
many	TRBV5-1	TRBD2	TRBJ2-7	CASSPSWTSGKMIYEQYF	TGCGCCAGCAGCCCATCCTGGACTAGCGGGAAGATGATATACGAGCAGTACTTC
-	TRBV20-1	-	TRBJ2-3	CSARTATASTDAQYF	TGCAGTGCTAGAACAGCGACAGCTAGCACAGATGCGCAGTATTTT
-	TRBV27	-	TRBJ1-2	CASSTLLGREIGYTF	TGTGCCAGCAGCACACTCCTTGGCAGGGAGATAGGCTACACCTTC
few	TRBV28	-	TRBJ2-1	CASKSAGYVQFF	TGTGCCAGCAAATCGGCAGGGTATGTGCAGTTCTTC
once	TRBV4-1	-	TRBJ1-2	CASSQGAGIYGYTF	TGCGCCAGCAGTCAGGGTGCGGGGATCTATGGCTACACCTTC
-	TRBV6-2/TRBV6-3	-	TRBJ1-1	CASSCRKGEVNTEAFF	TGTGCCAGCAGTTGCCGTAAGGGGGAAGTGAACACTGAAGCTTTCTTT
few	TRBV6-5	-	TRBJ1-6	CASSLGRIGNSPLHF	TGTGCCAGCAGCCTCGGCAGGATCGGTAATTCACCCCTCCACTTT
few	TRBV10-3	-	TRBJ2-5	CAISGDNQETQYF	TGTGCCATCAGTGGGGACAACCAAGAGACCCAGTACTTC
-	TRBV29-1	-	TRBJ2-3	CSVSTNTDTQYF	TGCAGCGTATCGACCAACACAGATACGCAGTATTTT
-	TRBV27	-	TRBJ2-7	CASIATGHPPYEQYF	TGTGCCAGCATAGCCACGGGACACCCGCCCTACGAGCAGTACTTC
few	TRBV5-1	-	TRBJ2-7	CASSLGGGAGSYEQYF	TGCGCCAGCAGCTTGGGGGGGGGCGCCGGGTCCTACGAGCAGTACTTC
-	TRBV6-6	-	TRBJ2-7	CANSGGKRTKGYEQYF	TGTGCCAACAGTGGCGGAAAAAGGACAAAGGGCTACGAGCAGTACTTC
-	TRBV6-2/TRBV6-3	-	TRBJ1-1	CASSYSGVMNTEAFF	TGTGCCAGCAGTTACTCTGGGGTCATGAACACTGAAGCTTTCTTT
-	TRBV27	-	TRBJ2-3	CASSLQGPGDTQYF	TGTGCCAGCAGTTTACAGGGGCCAGGGGATACGCAGTATTTT
-	TRBV5-6	TRBD2	TRBJ2-5	CASSYGGGLAKETQYF	TGTGCCAGCAGCTACGGGGGCGGACTAGCGAAGGAGACCCAGTACTTC
few	TRBV6-5	-	TRBJ2-5	CASSYSPVTEETQYF	TGTGCCAGCAGTTACTCGCCAGTCACGGAAGAAACCCAGTACTTC
-	TRBV14	TRBD2	TRBJ2-5	CASSLPGRGSAETQYF	TGTGCCAGCAGCCTACCCGGGAGGGGGTCCGCAGAGACCCAGTACTTC
-	TRBV20-1	-	TRBJ1-2	CSASAARIGYGYTF	TGCAGTGCTAGTGCGGCCAGGATCGGGTATGGCTACACCTTC
-	TRBV6-1	-	TRBJ1-5	CASSKTGTHYSNQPQHF	TGTGCCAGCAGTAAAACCGGGACACACTATAGCAATCAGCCCCAGCATTTT
few	TRBV11-2	-	TRBJ2-1	CASSFGTLTDNEQFF	TGTGCCAGCAGCTTCGGGACTTTGACCGACAATGAGCAGTTCTTC
-	TRBV2	-	TRBJ2-7	CASGDGAYEQYF	TGTGCCAGCGGTGACGGGGCCTACGAGCAGTACTTC